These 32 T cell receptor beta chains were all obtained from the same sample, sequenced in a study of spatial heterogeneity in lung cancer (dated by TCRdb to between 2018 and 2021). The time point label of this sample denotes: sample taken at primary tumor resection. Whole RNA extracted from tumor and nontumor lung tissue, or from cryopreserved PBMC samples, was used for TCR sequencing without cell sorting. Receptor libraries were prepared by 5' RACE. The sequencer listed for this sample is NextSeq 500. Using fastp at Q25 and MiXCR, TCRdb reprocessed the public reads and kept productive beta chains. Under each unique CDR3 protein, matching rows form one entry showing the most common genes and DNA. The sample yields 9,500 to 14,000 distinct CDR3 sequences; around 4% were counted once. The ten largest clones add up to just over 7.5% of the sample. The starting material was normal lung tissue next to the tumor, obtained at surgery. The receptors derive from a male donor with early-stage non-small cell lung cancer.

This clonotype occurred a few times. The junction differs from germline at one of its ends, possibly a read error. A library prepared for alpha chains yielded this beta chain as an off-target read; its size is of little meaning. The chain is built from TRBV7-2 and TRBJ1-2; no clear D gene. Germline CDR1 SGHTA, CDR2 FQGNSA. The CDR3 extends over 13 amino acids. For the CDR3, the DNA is TGTGCCAGCAGCTTAGACAGTAACTACGGCTACACCTTC. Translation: CASSLDSNYGYTF.

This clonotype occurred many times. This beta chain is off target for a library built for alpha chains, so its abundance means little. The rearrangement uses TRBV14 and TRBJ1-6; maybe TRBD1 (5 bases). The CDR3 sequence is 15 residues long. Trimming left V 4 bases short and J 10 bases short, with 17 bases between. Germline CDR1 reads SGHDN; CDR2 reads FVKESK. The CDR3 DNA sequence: TGTGCCAGCAGCCCAAACGTGGCAGGGAACTCACCCCTCCACTTT. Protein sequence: CASSPNVAGNSPLHF.

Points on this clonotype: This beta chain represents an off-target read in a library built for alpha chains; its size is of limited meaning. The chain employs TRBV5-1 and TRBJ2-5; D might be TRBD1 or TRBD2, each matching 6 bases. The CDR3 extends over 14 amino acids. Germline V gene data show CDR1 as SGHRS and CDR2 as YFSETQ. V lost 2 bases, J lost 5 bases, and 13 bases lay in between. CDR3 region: CASSFRGQGETQYF. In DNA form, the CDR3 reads TGCGCCAGCAGCTTCCGGGGGCAGGGGGAGACCCAGTACTTC. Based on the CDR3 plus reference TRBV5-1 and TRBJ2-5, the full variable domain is KAGVTQTPRYLIKTRGQQVTLSCSPISGHRSVSWYQQTPGQGLQFLFEYFSETQRNKGNFPGRFSGRQFSNSRSEMNVSTLELGDSALYLCASSFRGQGETQYFGPGTRLLVL.

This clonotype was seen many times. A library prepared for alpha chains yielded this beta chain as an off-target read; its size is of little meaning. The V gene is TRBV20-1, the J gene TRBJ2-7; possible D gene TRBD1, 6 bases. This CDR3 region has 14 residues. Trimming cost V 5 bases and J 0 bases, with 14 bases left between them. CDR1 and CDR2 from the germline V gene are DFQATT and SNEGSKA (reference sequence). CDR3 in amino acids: CSAVNRESSYEQYF. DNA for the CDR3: TGCAGTGCTGTAAACAGGGAGAGCTCCTACGAGCAGTACTTC.

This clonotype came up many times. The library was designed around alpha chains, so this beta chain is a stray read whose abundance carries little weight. The DNA for the CDR3 is TGTGCCAGCAGTCAACAGAGGACGGGTACCTACGAGCAGTACTTC. The encoded protein is CASSQQRTGTYEQYF. The rearrangement joins TRBV6-1 to TRBJ2-7; D unresolved. With 5 bases removed from V and 2 bases from J, the gap between germline ends came to 16 bases. CDR3 size: 15 residues. Germline assignment: CDR1 MNHNS and CDR2 SASEGT.

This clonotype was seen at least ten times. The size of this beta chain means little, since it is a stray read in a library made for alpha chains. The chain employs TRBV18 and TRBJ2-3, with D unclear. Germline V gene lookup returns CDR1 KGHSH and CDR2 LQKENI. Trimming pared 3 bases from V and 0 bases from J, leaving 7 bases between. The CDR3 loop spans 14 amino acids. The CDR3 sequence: CASSPPRSTDTQYF. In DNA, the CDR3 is TGTGCCAGCTCACCCCCTAGGAGCACAGATACGCAGTATTTT.

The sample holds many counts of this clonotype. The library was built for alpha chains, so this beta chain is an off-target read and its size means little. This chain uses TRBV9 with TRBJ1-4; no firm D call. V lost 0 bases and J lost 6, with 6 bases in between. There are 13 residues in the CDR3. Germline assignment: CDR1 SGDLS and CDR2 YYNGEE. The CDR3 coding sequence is TGTGCCAGCAGCGTAGGGGCTGATGAAAAACTGTTTTTT. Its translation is CASSVGADEKLFF.

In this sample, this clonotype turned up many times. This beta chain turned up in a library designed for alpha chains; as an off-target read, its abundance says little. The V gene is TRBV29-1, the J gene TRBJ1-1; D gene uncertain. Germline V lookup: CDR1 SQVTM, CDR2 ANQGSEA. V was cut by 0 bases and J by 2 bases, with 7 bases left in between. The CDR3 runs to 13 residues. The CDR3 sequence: CSVEERKNTEAFF. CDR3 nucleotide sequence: TGCAGCGTTGAAGAAAGGAAAAACACTGAAGCTTTCTTT. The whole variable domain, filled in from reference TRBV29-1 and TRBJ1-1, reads SAVISQKPSRDICQRGTSLTIQCQVDSQVTMMFWYRQQPGQSLTLIATANQGSEATYESGFVIDKFPISRPNLTFSTLTVSNMSPEDSSIYLCSVEERKNTEAFFGQGTRLTVV.

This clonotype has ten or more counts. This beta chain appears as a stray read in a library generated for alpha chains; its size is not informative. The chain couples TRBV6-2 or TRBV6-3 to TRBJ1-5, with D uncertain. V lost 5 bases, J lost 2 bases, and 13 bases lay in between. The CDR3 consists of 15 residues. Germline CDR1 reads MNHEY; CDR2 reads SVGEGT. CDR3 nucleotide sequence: TGTGCCAGCAGTCTCCAGAGCCTTGGCAATCAGCCCCAGCATTTT. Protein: CASSLQSLGNQPQHF.

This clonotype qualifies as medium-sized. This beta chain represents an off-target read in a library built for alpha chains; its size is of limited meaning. The CDR3 is CASNAENTGELFF. The CDR3, as DNA: TGTGCCAGCAATGCGGAGAACACCGGGGAGCTGTTTTTT. The gene calls are TRBV6-6 and TRBJ2-2, with no clear D. The V end lost 7 bases, the J end lost 1 base, and 7 bases lay between the germline ends. Germline CDR1 is MNHNY and CDR2 is SVGAGI (reference sequence). The CDR3 covers 13 residues.

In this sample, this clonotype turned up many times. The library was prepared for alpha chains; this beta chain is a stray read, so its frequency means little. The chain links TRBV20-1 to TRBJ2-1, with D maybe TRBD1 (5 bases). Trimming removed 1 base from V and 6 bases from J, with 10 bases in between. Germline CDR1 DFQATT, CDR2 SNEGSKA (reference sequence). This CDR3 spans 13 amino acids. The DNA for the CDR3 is TGCAGTGCTAGAGTAGGGGTTCGCAATGAGCAGTTCTTC. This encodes CSARVGVRNEQFF.

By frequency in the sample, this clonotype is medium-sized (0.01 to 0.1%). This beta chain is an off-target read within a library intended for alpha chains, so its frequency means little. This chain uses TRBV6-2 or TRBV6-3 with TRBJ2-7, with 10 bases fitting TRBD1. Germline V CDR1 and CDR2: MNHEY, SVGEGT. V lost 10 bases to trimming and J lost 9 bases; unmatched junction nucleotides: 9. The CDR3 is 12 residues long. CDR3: CATRGQGRWQYF. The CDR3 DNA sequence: TGTGCCACGCGGGGACAGGGGAGGTGGCAGTACTTC.

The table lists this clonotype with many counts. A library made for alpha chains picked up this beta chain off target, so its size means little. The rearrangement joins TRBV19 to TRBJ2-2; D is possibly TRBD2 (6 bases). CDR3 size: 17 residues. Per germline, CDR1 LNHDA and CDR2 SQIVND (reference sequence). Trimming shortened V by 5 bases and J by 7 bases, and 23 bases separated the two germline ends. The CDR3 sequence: CASSGTAGRERVGELFF. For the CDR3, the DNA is TGTGCCAGTAGTGGTACCGCGGGCCGGGAGCGAGTCGGGGAGCTGTTTTTT.

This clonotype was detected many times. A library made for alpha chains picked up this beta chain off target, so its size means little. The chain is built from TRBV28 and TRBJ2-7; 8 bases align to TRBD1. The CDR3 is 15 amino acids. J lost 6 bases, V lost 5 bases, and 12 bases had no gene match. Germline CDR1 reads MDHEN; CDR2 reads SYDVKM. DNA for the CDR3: TGTGCCAGCAGTCCTCGGACAGGGAAAAGATTCGAGCAGTACTTC. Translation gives CASSPRTGKRFEQYF.

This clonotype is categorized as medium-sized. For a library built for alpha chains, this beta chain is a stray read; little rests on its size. CDR3 protein: CAWAPGHAYNEQFF. The CDR3 DNA sequence: TGTGCCTGGGCACCGGGACATGCCTACAATGAGCAGTTCTTC. The rearrangement joins TRBV30 to TRBJ2-1; a possible D gene is TRBD1 (6 bases). V was clipped by 5 bases and J by 2 bases, with 13 bases between them. The CDR3 spans 14 residues. The germline CDR1 and CDR2 sequences are GTSNPN and SVGIG (reference sequence). The complete variable domain, with remaining parts taken from reference TRBV30 and TRBJ2-1, reads SQTIHQWPATLVQPVGSPLSLECTVEGTSNPNLYWYRQAAGRGLQLLFYSVGIGQISSEVPQNLSASRPQDRQFILSSKKLLLSDSGFYLCAWAPGHAYNEQFFGPGTRLTVL.

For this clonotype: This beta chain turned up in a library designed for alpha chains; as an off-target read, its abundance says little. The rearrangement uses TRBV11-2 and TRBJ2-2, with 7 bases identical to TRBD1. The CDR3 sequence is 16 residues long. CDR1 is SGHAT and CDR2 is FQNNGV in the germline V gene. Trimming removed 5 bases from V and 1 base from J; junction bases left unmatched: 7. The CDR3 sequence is CASSNRGRRNTGELFF. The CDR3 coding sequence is TGTGCCAGCAGCAACAGGGGCAGGAGGAACACCGGGGAGCTGTTTTTT.

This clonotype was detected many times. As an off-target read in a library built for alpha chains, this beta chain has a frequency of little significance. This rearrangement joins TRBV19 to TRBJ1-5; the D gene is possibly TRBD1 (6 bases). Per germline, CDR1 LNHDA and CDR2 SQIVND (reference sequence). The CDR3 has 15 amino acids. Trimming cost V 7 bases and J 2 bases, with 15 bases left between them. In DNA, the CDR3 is TGTGCCAGTACCGAGTCAGGGGATGGCAATCAGCCCCAGCATTTT. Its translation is CASTESGDGNQPQHF.

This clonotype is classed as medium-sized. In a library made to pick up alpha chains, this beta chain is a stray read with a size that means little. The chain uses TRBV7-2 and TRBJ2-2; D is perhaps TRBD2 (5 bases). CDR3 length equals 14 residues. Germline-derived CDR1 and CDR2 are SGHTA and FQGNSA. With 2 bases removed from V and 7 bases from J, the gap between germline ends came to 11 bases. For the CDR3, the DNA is TGTGCCAGCAGCTTACATAGCGAGGTCGGGGAGCTGTTTTTT. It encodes CASSLHSEVGELFF. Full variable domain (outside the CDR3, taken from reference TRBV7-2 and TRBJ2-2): GAGVSQSPSNKVTEKGKDVELRCDPISGHTALYWYRQSLGQGLEFLIYFQGNSAPDKSGLPSDRFSAERTGGSVSTLTIQRTQQEDSAVYLCASSLHSEVGELFFGEGSRLTVL.

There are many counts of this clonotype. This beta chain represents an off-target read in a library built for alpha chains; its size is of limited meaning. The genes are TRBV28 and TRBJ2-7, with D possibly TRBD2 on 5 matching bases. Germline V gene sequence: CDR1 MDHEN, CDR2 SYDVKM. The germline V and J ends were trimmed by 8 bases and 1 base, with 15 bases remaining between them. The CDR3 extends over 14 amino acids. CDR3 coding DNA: TGTGCCAGCGCAGAGGGCCTCAGGTCCTACGAGCAGTACTTC. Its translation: CASAEGLRSYEQYF. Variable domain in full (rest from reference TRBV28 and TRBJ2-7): DVKVTQSSRYLVKRTGEKVFLECVQDMDHENMFWYRQDPGLGLRLIYFSYDVKMKEKGDIPEGYSVSREKKERFSLILESASTNQTSMYLCASAEGLRSYEQYFGPGTRLTVT.

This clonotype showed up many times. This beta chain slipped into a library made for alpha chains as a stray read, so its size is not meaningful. CDR3 region: CASSLPSNQLFF. The CDR3 DNA reads TGTGCCAGCAGCTTGCCTAGCAATCAGCTGTTTTTT. The chain combines TRBV7-9 with TRBJ1-4; no definite D call. The germline CDR1 and CDR2 sequences are SEHNR and FQNEAQ (reference sequence). The CDR3 is made up of 12 amino acids. The V and J ends lost 3 bases and 14 bases respectively, with 13 bases between them.

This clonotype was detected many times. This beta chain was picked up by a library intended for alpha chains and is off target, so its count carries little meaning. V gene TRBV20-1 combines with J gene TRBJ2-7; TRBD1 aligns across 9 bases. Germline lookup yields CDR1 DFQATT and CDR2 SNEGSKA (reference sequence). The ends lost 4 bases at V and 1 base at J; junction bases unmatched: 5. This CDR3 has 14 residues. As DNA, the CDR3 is TGCAGTGCTAATCCCGGGACAGGGTCCTACGAGCAGTACTTC. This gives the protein CSANPGTGSYEQYF.

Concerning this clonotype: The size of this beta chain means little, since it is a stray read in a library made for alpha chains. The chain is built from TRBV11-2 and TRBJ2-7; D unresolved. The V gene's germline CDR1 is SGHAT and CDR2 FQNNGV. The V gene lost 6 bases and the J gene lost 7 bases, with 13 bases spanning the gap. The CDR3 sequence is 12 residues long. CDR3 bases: TGTGCCAGCAGGCTTAGAGGAACAGAGCAGTACTTC. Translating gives CASRLRGTEQYF.

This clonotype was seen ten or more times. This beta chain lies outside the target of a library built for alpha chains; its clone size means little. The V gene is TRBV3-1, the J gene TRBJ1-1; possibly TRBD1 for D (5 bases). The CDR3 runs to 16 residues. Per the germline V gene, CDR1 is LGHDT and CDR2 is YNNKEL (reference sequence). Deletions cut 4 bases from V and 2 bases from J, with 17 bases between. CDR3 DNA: TGTGCCAGCAGCCGATCGGACGGGGGTGGAAACACTGAAGCTTTCTTT. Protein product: CASSRSDGGGNTEAFF.

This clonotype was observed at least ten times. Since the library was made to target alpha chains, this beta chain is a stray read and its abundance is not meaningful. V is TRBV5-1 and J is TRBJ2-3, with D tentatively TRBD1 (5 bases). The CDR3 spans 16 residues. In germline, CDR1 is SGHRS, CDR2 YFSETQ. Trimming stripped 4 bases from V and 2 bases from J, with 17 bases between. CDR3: CASSRAGNGFTDTQYF. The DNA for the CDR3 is TGCGCCAGCAGCCGTGCAGGGAACGGCTTCACAGATACGCAGTATTTT.

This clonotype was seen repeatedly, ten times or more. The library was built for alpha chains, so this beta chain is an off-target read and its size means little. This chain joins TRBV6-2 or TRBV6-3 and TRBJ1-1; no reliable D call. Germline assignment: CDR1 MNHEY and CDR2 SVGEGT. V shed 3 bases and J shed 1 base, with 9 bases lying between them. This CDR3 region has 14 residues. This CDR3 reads CASSYTRRNTEAFF. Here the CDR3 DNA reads TGTGCCAGCAGTTATACGCGGAGGAACACTGAAGCTTTCTTT.

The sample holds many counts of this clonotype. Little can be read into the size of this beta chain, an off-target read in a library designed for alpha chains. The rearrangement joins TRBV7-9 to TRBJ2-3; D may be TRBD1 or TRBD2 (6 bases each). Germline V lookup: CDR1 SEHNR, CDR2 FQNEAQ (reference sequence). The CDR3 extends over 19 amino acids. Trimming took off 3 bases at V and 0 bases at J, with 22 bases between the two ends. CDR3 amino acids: CASSLVRGAHRTSTDTQYF. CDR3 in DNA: TGTGCCAGCAGCTTGGTGAGGGGGGCCCACCGAACTAGCACAGATACGCAGTATTTT.

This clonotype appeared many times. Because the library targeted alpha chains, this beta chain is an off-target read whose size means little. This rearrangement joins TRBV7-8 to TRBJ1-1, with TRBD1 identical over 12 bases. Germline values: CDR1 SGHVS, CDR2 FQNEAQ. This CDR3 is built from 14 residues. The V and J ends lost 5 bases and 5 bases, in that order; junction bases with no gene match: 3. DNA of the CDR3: TGTGCCAGCAGCGGGGACAGGGGGCTGACTGAAGCTTTCTTT. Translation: CASSGDRGLTEAFF.

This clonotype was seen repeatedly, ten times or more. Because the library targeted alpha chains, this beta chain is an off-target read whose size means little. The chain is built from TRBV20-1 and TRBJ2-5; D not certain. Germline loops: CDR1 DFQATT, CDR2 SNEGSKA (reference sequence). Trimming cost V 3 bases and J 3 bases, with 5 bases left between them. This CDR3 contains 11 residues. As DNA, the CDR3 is TGCAGTGCTAGCCCGGAAGAGACCCAGTACTTC. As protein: CSASPEETQYF.

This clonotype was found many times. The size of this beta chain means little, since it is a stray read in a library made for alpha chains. CDR3 sequence: CASSPRERGIQYF. CDR3 DNA: TGTGCCAGCTCACCCCGGGAACGGGGCATTCAGTACTTC. The rearrangement uses TRBV18 and TRBJ2-4, with D maybe TRBD2 (5 bases). Between the trimmed V and J ends, which lost 3 bases and 9 bases, there was a span of 12 bases. Per germline, CDR1 KGHSH and CDR2 LQKENI. This CDR3 is 13 amino acids long.

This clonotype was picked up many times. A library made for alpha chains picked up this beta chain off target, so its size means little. The CDR3 protein is CSAIDRRVAKNIQYF. The CDR3 DNA is TGCAGTGCTATCGACAGAAGAGTAGCCAAAAACATTCAGTACTTC. The chain carries TRBV20-1 and TRBJ2-4; D is perhaps TRBD1 (5 bases). The CDR3 runs to 15 residues. Trimming took 4 bases from V and 0 from J, leaving 13 bases between them. Germline CDR1 reads DFQATT; CDR2 reads SNEGSKA (reference sequence).

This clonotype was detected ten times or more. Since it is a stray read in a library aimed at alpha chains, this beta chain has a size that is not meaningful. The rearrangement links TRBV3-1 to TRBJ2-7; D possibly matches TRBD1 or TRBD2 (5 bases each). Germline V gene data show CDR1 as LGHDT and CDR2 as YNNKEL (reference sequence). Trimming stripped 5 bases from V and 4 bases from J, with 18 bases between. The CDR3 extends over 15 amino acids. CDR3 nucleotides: TGTGCCAGCAGCAAACCGGGACGGATATCATACGAGCAGTACTTC. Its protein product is CASSKPGRISYEQYF.

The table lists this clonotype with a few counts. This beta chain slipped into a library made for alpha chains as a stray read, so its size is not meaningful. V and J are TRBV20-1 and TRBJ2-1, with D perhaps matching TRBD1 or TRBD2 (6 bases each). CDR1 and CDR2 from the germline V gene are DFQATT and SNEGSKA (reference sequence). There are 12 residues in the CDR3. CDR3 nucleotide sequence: TGCAGCGCGGAGGGGGGCTACAATGAGCAGTTCTTC. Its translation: CSAEGGYNEQFF.